This T cell receptor (beta chain) is from a study of T cell changes during pregnancy in multiple sclerosis (dated by TCRdb to about 2019). About the investigation overall: The study looked at changes in the T cell repertoire across pregnancy in women with multiple sclerosis.

With regard to this clone: Its target antigen remains unknown. Base quality data are lacking; no much larger clone is found one base away.

The CDR3 numbers 16 residues from cysteine through phenylalanine. Only the CDR3 DNA stays, 48 bases, in frame from base 1. V gives up 5 bases and J gives up 0 bases, and the segment between their germline ends measures 16 bases. Sequences SEHNR (CDR1) and FQNEAQ (CDR2) are obtained from the germline V gene (reference sequence). Receptor amplification or capture employed the immunoSEQ multiplex PCR assay. The clones in this table, taken by TCRdb from immuneACCESS, are in-frame only. Not every clone is retained; where verified, under half of the shortfall comes from an unresolved V gene, and the cause of the rest is unknown. The sample table contains about 77,000 clones; only one count was recorded for 93% of them. Of the sample, 2.5% to 3% falls within the top ten clones.

This specimen was peripheral blood, taken after pregnancy. The rearranged chain carries TRBV7-9 and TRBJ1-2; no D gene is confidently identified. The receptor was derived from a female donor in good health, enrolled as a control in a pregnancy study. The nucleotides read TGTGCCAGCAGCCCCATAACATGGACTACTAACTATGGCTACACCTTC. It encodes CASSPITWTTNYGYTF. Where the CDR3 stops, the reference TRBV7-9 and TRBJ1-2 genes take over; the full variable domain is DTGVSQNPRHKITKRGQNVTFRCDPISEHNRLYWYRQTLGQGPEFLTYFQNEAQLEKSRLLSDRFSAERPKGSFSTLEIQRTEQGDSAMYLCASSPITWTTNYGYTFGSGTRLTVV.